This T cell receptor beta chain was identified during a study of metastatic and nonmetastatic thyroid tumors. Study details: Malignant thyroid and benign thyroid patients provided blood and tumor or nodule tissue whose repertoires were compared. Findings and caveats of the study: Across blood and tumor, TCR beta diversity in malignant thyroid tumors was reportedly significantly higher than in benign nodules.

A remark on this clone: Its antigen remains unidentified.

Authors' methods: To classify distant metastasis in papillary thyroid cancer, a model was built from CDR3 differences across clinicopathological groups. TCRdb re-called the PCR reads with MiXCR. TCRdb assigned the V and J calls; the authors' analysis was not used. This repertoire shows approximately 15,000 clones, over 25% found once; its top ten account for roughly 25%. Patients underwent thyroid surgery, and none had received any treatment before it. Germline-derived CDR1 and CDR2 are DFQATT and SNEGSKA (reference sequence). This CDR3 is 11 amino acids long. V shed 5 bases and J shed 6 bases, with 8 bases lying between them.

This TCR was recovered from a female donor with papillary thyroid cancer or a benign thyroid nodule (not recorded which). Some clones in this sample may be carry-over from other donors' samples. This chain links TRBV20-1 with TRBJ2-1; D not certain. Sequenced material: tumor tissue. The CDR3 loop reads CSAEYSNEQFF. CDR3 nucleotides: TGCAGTGCTGAGTATAGCAATGAGCAGTTCTTC.